This is a list of T cell receptor beta chains from one sample in a study of early T cells in non-severe SARS-CoV-2 infection. TCRdb fed the 5' RACE reads into MiXCR, producing one record per CDR3 protein. This sample has around 100,000 distinct CDR3 sequences, with about an eighth found just once. The sample was whole blood. These receptors all come from an adult who was a healthcare worker with PCR-confirmed SARS-CoV-2 infection or an uninfected control (not recorded which). The CDR3 runs from the conserved cysteine through the conserved F or W. D genes are given only for firm matches. Some rows mark clone size as missing; the rest say once, few, many or name a class of expanded clone.

>TRBJ2-1|few|TRBD2|TRBV19
CASRPGLAGVFMDEQFF
TGTGCCAGTAGACCCGGACTAGCGGGAGTGTTTATGGATGAGCAGTTCTTC
>TRBJ1-2|NA|NA|TRBV5-1
CASSLVGYYGYTF
TGCGCCAGCAGCTTGGTCGGATACTATGGCTACACCTTC
>TRBJ2-2|few|TRBD2|TRBV11-2
CASSLIAGTNTGELFF
TGTGCCAGCAGCTTAATAGCGGGGACGAACACCGGGGAGCTGTTTTTT
>TRBJ2-7|many|NA|TRBV6-5
CASSRREHSYEQYF
TGTGCCAGCAGTCGCCGGGAGCACTCCTACGAGCAGTACTTC
>TRBJ1-2|few|NA|TRBV21-1
CASSKASGGYTF
TGTGCCAGCAGCAAAGCTTCGGGGGGCTACACCTTC
>TRBJ2-3|many|NA|TRBV7-2
CASSLWAGRTDTQYF
TGTGCCAGCAGCTTATGGGCGGGACGCACAGATACGCAGTATTTT
>TRBJ2-3|NA|NA|TRBV9
CASSVAGDTDTQYF
TGTGCCAGCAGCGTAGCGGGGGACACAGATACGCAGTATTTT
>TRBJ2-1|few|TRBD2|TRBV7-7
CASSLTSGVGNEQFF
TGTGCCAGCAGCTTGACCAGCGGGGTGGGCAATGAGCAGTTCTTC
>TRBJ2-1|few|TRBD2|TRBV7-9
CASSLGRGGGPSYNEQFF
TGTGCCAGCAGCTTAGGCAGGGGCGGGGGGCCCTCCTACAATGAGCAGTTCTTC
>TRBJ2-1|NA|NA|TRBV29-1
CSVYSNEQFF
TGCAGCGTTTACAGCAATGAGCAGTTCTTC
>TRBJ1-5|NA|NA|TRBV28
CASSPGGPNQPQHF
TGTGCCAGCAGTCCTGGAGGACCCAATCAGCCCCAGCATTTT
>TRBJ2-6|many|TRBD2|TRBV5-1
CASSGTSPGANVLTF
TGCGCCAGCAGCGGGACTAGTCCCGGGGCCAACGTCCTGACTTTC
>TRBJ2-4|NA|NA|TRBV15
CATGAGRDIQYF
TGTGCCACCGGGGCGGGGAGAGACATTCAGTACTTC
>TRBJ2-7|few|TRBD2|TRBV19
CASSYGRAYEQYF
TGTGCCAGTAGTTACGGGAGGGCCTACGAGCAGTACTTC
>TRBJ1-5|NA|NA|TRBV6-2/TRBV6-3
CASSYLGVSNQPQHF
TGTGCCAGCAGTTATCTAGGGGTTAGCAATCAGCCCCAGCATTTT
>TRBJ2-1|many|TRBD2|TRBV6-2/TRBV6-3
CASSKAGPSNEQFF
TGTGCCAGCAGCAAAGCGGGGCCCTCCAATGAGCAGTTCTTC
>TRBJ1-1|many|TRBD1|TRBV12-3/TRBV12-4
CASSLSTGGGTEAFF
TGTGCCAGCAGTCTATCGACAGGGGGGGGAACTGAAGCTTTCTTT
>TRBJ2-3|many|NA|TRBV13
CASHGNPTDTQYF
TGTGCCAGCCACGGTAACCCCACAGATACGCAGTATTTT
>TRBJ1-2|few|NA|TRBV4-1
CASSQDRVGSPRWIGYGYTF
TGCGCCAGCAGCCAAGATAGAGTTGGGAGCCCACGCTGGATTGGCTATGGCTACACCTTC
>TRBJ2-1|NA|NA|TRBV12-3/TRBV12-4
CASSLRGGLNEQFF
TGTGCCAGCAGTCTCAGAGGGGGGTTGAATGAGCAGTTCTTC
>TRBJ2-1|NA|TRBD2|TRBV7-9
CASSLGLAGAGEQFF
TGTGCCAGCAGCTTAGGACTAGCGGGAGCCGGTGAGCAGTTCTTC
>TRBJ2-7|few|TRBD2|TRBV12-3/TRBV12-4
CASRRAGTSGQSSYEQYF
TGTGCCAGCAGGCGGGCCGGGACTAGCGGACAAAGCTCCTACGAGCAGTACTTC
>TRBJ2-1|few|NA|TRBV5-4
CATYKGRSSYNEQFF
TGTGCCACCTACAAAGGGAGGAGCTCCTACAATGAGCAGTTCTTC
>TRBJ2-2|NA|TRBD2|TRBV20-1
CSAPPPGLAAYTGELFF
TGCAGTGCTCCGCCCCCCGGACTAGCGGCTTACACCGGGGAGCTGTTTTTT
>TRBJ2-4|NA|TRBD2|TRBV25-1
CAAMSGEKNIQYF
TGTGCCGCCATGAGCGGGGAGAAAAACATTCAGTACTTC
>TRBJ2-7|NA|TRBD2|TRBV20-1
CSARGLAEPYEQYF
TGCAGTGCTAGGGGACTAGCGGAGCCCTACGAGCAGTACTTC
>TRBJ1-4|few|NA|TRBV12-3/TRBV12-4
CASSLPGLPKEKLFF
TGTGCCAGCAGTCTCCCGGGACTGCCTAAGGAAAAACTGTTTTTT
>TRBJ2-1|few|TRBD2|TRBV11-3
CASSSTTSGGNEQFF
TGTGCCAGCAGCTCTACGACTAGCGGGGGGAATGAGCAGTTCTTC
>TRBJ2-5|many|NA|TRBV2
CASIGASEGKTQYF
TGTGCCTCCATCGGGGCCAGCGAAGGGAAGACCCAGTACTTC
>TRBJ2-1|NA|TRBD1|TRBV28
CASRQPGQTSYNEQFF
TGTGCCAGCAGGCAACCGGGACAGACCTCCTACAATGAGCAGTTCTTC
>TRBJ1-1|many|NA|TRBV20-1
CSVSPNTEAFF
TGCAGTGTTTCACCAAACACTGAAGCTTTCTTT
>TRBJ2-1|many|NA|TRBV12-3/TRBV12-4
CASSQRLSQFF
TGTGCCAGCAGTCAGCGACTATCGCAGTTCTTC
>TRBJ2-7|few|NA|TRBV27
CASSPLSGSNFYEQYF
TGTGCCAGCAGCCCCCTATCAGGGTCCAATTTCTACGAGCAGTACTTC
>TRBJ2-7|many|NA|TRBV28
CASSTREPRDF
TGTGCCAGCAGTACCCGGGAGCCCCGGGACTTC
>TRBJ2-5|NA|TRBD2|TRBV25-1
CASSELRTGGETQYF
TGTGCCAGCAGTGAACTGCGGACCGGGGGGGAGACCCAGTACTTC
>TRBJ2-2|few|TRBD2|TRBV10-3
CAISPTSGSGAGELFF
TGTGCCATCAGTCCGACTAGCGGGAGTGGGGCCGGGGAGCTGTTTTTT